Presented here are 27 T cell receptor beta chains from one specimen sequenced in a study of T cell responses to AZD1222 COVID-19 vaccine. This table comes from immunoSEQ multiplex PCR, and its TCRdb copy is limited to in-frame clones, with some not included. The sample yields tens of thousands of clones, nearly 90% seen once. The sample in question was peripheral blood, obtained 28 days after the second AZD1222 dose. The origin of the receptors is an adult who received the AZD1222 COVID-19 vaccine.

The rearrangement links TRBV2 to TRBJ1-5, with D unresolved. Trimming stripped 1 base from V and 4 bases from J, with 8 bases between. CDR3 length equals 14 residues. Germline V gene sequence: CDR1 SNHLY, CDR2 FYNNEI. The CDR3 spells CASSEDRRNQPQHF. The CDR3, as DNA: TGTGCCAGCAGTGAAGACAGAAGAAATCAGCCCCAGCATTTT. The whole variable domain, remainder taken from reference TRBV2 and TRBJ1-5, is EPEVTQTPSHQVTQMGQEVILRCVPISNHLYFYWYRQILGQKVEFLVSFYNNEISEKSEIFDDQFSVERPDGSNFTLKIRSTKLEDSAMYFCASSEDRRNQPQHFGDGTRLSIL.

This clone was observed once. This chain joins TRBV28 and TRBJ2-1; D gene ambiguous. The length of the CDR3 is 11 residues. Germline lookup yields CDR1 MDHEN and CDR2 SYDVKM. V lost 3 bases, J lost 7 bases, and 4 bases lay in between. The CDR3 protein is CASSFVNEQFF. The CDR3 nucleotides are TGTGCCAGCAGTTTTGTAAATGAGCAGTTCTTC.

The J gene is TRBJ2-7, the V gene TRBV6-5; no definite D call. The germline V gene encodes CDR1 MNHEY and CDR2 SVGAGI. Deletions cut 9 bases from V and 2 bases from J, with 17 bases between. This CDR3 region has 14 residues. Written as DNA, the CDR3 is TGTGCCAGTGGATTCCAGGCAAACACCTACGAGCAGTACTTC. It is translated as CASGFQANTYEQYF.

The CDR3 DNA follows: TGTGCCAGCAGCGTAGCGGGACCTAGCGGGGGGGCATTCAGCACAGATACGCAGTATTTT. It specifies CASSVAGPSGGAFSTDTQYF. This chain joins TRBV9 and TRBJ2-3; 12 bases are a match to TRBD2. The V and J ends lost 0 bases and 0 bases, in that order; junction bases with no gene match: 11. Germline CDR1 is SGDLS and CDR2 is YYNGEE. The CDR3 has 20 residues. The full variable domain, rest sourced from reference TRBV9 and TRBJ2-3, is DSGVTQTPKHLITATGQRVTLRCSPRSGDLSVYWYQQSLDQGLQFLIQYYNGEERAKGNILERFSAQQFPDLHSELNLSSLELGDSALYFCASSVAGPSGGAFSTDTQYFGPGTRLTVL.

The rearrangement links TRBV28 to TRBJ1-2, with D unresolved. Germline CDR1 reads MDHEN; CDR2 reads SYDVKM. V gave up 7 bases and J gave up 5 bases, with 11 bases separating them. The CDR3 has 12 residues. CDR3 bases: TGTGCCAGCACCGTCACGGGGTATGGCTACACCTTC. It yields the protein CASTVTGYGYTF.

Note on this clone: At one end the junction does not follow the germline gene, possibly because of a read error. The J gene is TRBJ1-2, the V gene TRBV6-1, with D perhaps TRBD1 (6 bases). The CDR3 is 14 amino acids. Germline values: CDR1 MNHNS, CDR2 SASEGT. The CDR3 reads CASTEGAQGYGYTF. CDR3 bases: TGTGCCAGCACTGAAGGCGCGCAGGGGTATGGCTACACCTTC.

The V and J genes are TRBV6-4 and TRBJ1-2; D gene unclear. The CDR3 is 11 amino acids. V lost 4 bases and J lost 4, with 4 bases in between. Looked up from germline, CDR1 is MRHNA and CDR2 is SNTAGT. The CDR3, as DNA: TGTGCCAGCAGTGCGGGCTATGGCTACACCTTC. Protein: CASSAGYGYTF.

The J gene is TRBJ2-1, the V gene TRBV7-9; 11 bases agree with TRBD2. Looked up from germline, CDR1 is SEHNR and CDR2 is FQNEAQ (reference sequence). With 5 bases clipped from V and 8 bases from J, the junction kept 8 bases outside the gene matches. CDR3 length equals 15 residues. CDR3 DNA sequence: TGTGCCAGCAGCCTGACTAGCGGGGCCGGGGATGAGCAGTTCTTC. It specifies CASSLTSGAGDEQFF.

V gene TRBV24-1 combines with J gene TRBJ1-4; 9 bases align to TRBD1. The CDR3 extends over 15 amino acids. Germline V gene data show CDR1 as KGHDR and CDR2 as SFDVKD. V was pared by 6 bases and J by 5 bases, with 6 bases of the junction left unmatched. The CDR3 DNA reads TGTGCCACCAGTTCCGCCGGGACAGGGAATGAAAAACTGTTTTTT. Its protein is CATSSAGTGNEKLFF.

J is TRBJ2-2 and V is TRBV24-1; weak D call: TRBD1 (6 bases). CDR1 KGHDR and CDR2 SFDVKD come from the germline V gene. V lost 2 bases and J 6 bases, leaving 6 bases between the germline ends. CDR3 length equals 13 residues. CDR3 loop: CATSDSGAGELFF. CDR3 nucleotides: TGTGCCACCAGTGATTCAGGGGCCGGGGAGCTGTTTTTT.

J is TRBJ1-3 and V is TRBV3-1 (or the pseudogene TRBV3-2); unclear D gene. The CDR3 has 14 amino acids. The germline V and J ends were trimmed by 3 bases and 0 bases, with 6 bases remaining between them. CDR1 and CDR2 (germline): LGHDT, YNNKEL (reference sequence). DNA of the CDR3: TGTGCCAGCAGCCACAGCTACTCTGGAAACACCATATATTTT. The encoded protein is CASSHSYSGNTIYF.

This rearrangement joins TRBV28 to TRBJ1-4; 7 bases align to TRBD1. Trimming removed 6 bases from V and 2 bases from J; junction bases left unmatched: 15. This CDR3 contains 18 residues. From germline, CDR1 is MDHEN and CDR2 SYDVKM. In nucleotides, the CDR3 is TGTGCCAGCAGGAGGGACAGAGGGCTCCGCGGGACTAATGAAAAACTGTTTTTT. Residues: CASRRDRGLRGTNEKLFF.

The chain uses TRBV19 and TRBJ1-4, with TRBD1 as a possible D gene (5 bases). Germline assignment: CDR1 LNHDA and CDR2 SQIVND (reference sequence). This CDR3 comprises 14 residues. Between the trimmed V and J ends, which lost 6 bases and 0 bases, there was a span of 8 bases. For the CDR3, the DNA is TGTGCCAGTAGACCGGGGGCAACTAATGAAAAACTGTTTTTT. Translated: CASRPGATNEKLFF.

This clone came up a few times. This chain connects TRBV7-9 to TRBJ2-7; D could derive from TRBD1 or TRBD2 (5 bases each). From germline, CDR1 is SEHNR and CDR2 FQNEAQ (reference sequence). V was cut by 1 base and J by 3 bases, with 10 bases left in between. The CDR3 runs to 14 residues. The CDR3 protein is CASSLVGDLYEQYF. In nucleotides, the CDR3 is TGTGCCAGCAGCTTAGTTGGGGACCTCTACGAGCAGTACTTC.

V and J are TRBV2 and TRBJ1-5; a weak D match, TRBD1 (5 bases). V gave up 2 bases and J gave up 3 bases, with 8 bases separating them. Germline V gene lookup returns CDR1 SNHLY and CDR2 FYNNEI. The CDR3 is 14 residues long. CDR3 DNA sequence: TGTGCCAGCAGTGAATGGGGCGCCAATCAGCCCCAGCATTTT. Translated: CASSEWGANQPQHF.

This chain joins TRBV27 and TRBJ2-5, with 9 bases fitting TRBD2. The trim removed 6 bases at V and 4 bases at J, leaving 12 bases unmatched. Germline V gene lookup returns CDR1 MNHEY and CDR2 SMNVEV (reference sequence). This CDR3 spans 16 amino acids. In nucleotides, the CDR3 is TGTGCCAGCAGAAGGTTATTAGCGGGAGTAGGAGAGACCCAGTACTTC. Translating it yields CASRRLLAGVGETQYF.

The chain uses TRBV3-1 (or the pseudogene TRBV3-2) and TRBJ2-5; D is undetermined. The CDR3 extends over 13 amino acids. CDR1 and CDR2 from the germline V gene are LGHDT and YNNKEL (reference sequence). The V end lost 1 base, the J end lost 2 bases, and 5 bases lay between the germline ends. In DNA form, the CDR3 reads TGTGCCAGCAGCCAAGTAAGACAAGAGACCCAGTACTTC. The encoded protein is CASSQVRQETQYF.

The rearrangement links TRBV5-6 to TRBJ2-2; D possibly matches TRBD1 or TRBD2 (6 bases each). V was clipped by 2 bases and J by 2 bases, with 13 bases between them. Germline V gives CDR1 SGHDT, CDR2 YYEEEE. The CDR3 totals 16 residues. In DNA, the CDR3 is TGTGCCAGCAGCTTTTGGGGGGCCCTCAACACCGGGGAGCTGTTTTTT. Translation gives CASSFWGALNTGELFF. Supplemented by reference TRBV5-6 and TRBJ2-2, the full variable domain reads DAGVTQSPTHLIKTRGQQVTLRCSPKSGHDTVSWYQQALGQGPQFIFQYYEEEERQRGNFPDRFSGHQFPNYSSELNVNALLLGDSALYLCASSFWGALNTGELFFGEGSRLTVL.

J is TRBJ2-7 and V is TRBV7-2; TRBD2 agrees at 9 bases. The junction had 5 bases not matched to a gene; V was cut back by 0 bases and J by 2 bases. The CDR3 consists of 16 residues. The germline CDR1 and CDR2 sequences are SGHTA and FQGNSA. The CDR3 nucleotides are TGTGCCAGCAGCTTAGCCTCTAGCGGGACCACCTACGAGCAGTACTTC. The encoded protein is CASSLASSGTTYEQYF.

The chain recombines TRBV5-6 with TRBJ2-7, with D maybe TRBD1 (5 bases). Germline V lookup: CDR1 SGHDT, CDR2 YYEEEE. V was pared by 4 bases and J by 7 bases, with 21 bases between. CDR3 length equals 15 residues. Written as DNA, the CDR3 is TGTGCCAGCAGCCTAGGACAAGGCCTGGGATATGAGCAGTACTTC. It specifies CASSLGQGLGYEQYF.

This CDR3 reads CATSEGHSGNTIYF. The CDR3 DNA follows: TGTGCCACCAGCGAGGGCCATTCGGGAAACACCATATATTTT. This chain joins TRBV15 and TRBJ1-3; D remains unclear. CDR3 length: 14 residues. Trimming pared 5 bases from V and 4 bases from J, leaving 12 bases between. The germline V gene encodes CDR1 LNHNV and CDR2 YYDKDF (reference sequence).

This chain links TRBV19 with TRBJ1-4; 8 bases line up with TRBD1. With 6 bases clipped from V and 5 bases from J, the junction kept 5 bases outside the gene matches. The CDR3 spans 14 residues. From germline, CDR1 is LNHDA and CDR2 SQIVND (reference sequence). This chain's CDR3 is CASSHRGTNEKLFF. The CDR3 region has the DNA TGTGCCAGTAGCCACAGGGGGACGAATGAAAAACTGTTTTTT.

This rearrangement joins TRBV28 to TRBJ1-2; TRBD1 might be the D (6 bases). V was clipped by 4 bases and J by 8 bases, with 17 bases between them. The CDR3 extends over 14 amino acids. Per germline, CDR1 MDHEN and CDR2 SYDVKM. CDR3 residues: CASSSDRTPRGYTF. The CDR3 region has the DNA TGTGCCAGCAGTTCGGACAGAACCCCTCGAGGCTACACCTTC.

This chain joins TRBV6-5 and TRBJ1-2; D gene ambiguous. V dropped 2 bases and J dropped 4 bases, with 8 bases sitting between them. Germline CDR1 and CDR2: MNHEY and SVGAGI. The CDR3 spans 13 residues. The CDR3 region is CASSYPGSYGYTF. The CDR3 DNA reads TGTGCCAGCAGTTACCCGGGCAGCTATGGCTACACCTTC.

This chain joins TRBV7-8 and TRBJ2-7; 12 bases line up with TRBD2. The CDR3 runs to 16 residues. CDR1 SGHVS and CDR2 FQNEAQ come from the germline V gene. Trimming took 3 bases from V and 6 from J; bases not matched to a gene: 9. CDR3 DNA: TGTGCCAGCAGCTTGACTACTAGCGGGAGGTCGTCCGAGCAGTACTTC. Translation gives CASSLTTSGRSSEQYF.

The rearrangement joins TRBV10-3 to TRBJ1-2; tentatively, D is TRBD1 (6 bases). CDR1 is ENHRY, CDR2 SYGVKD, per germline. This CDR3 contains 13 residues. Trimming shortened V by 2 bases and J by 6 bases, and 10 bases separated the two germline ends. The CDR3 DNA is TGTGCCATCAGTGAGAACAGGGAGGATGGCTACACCTTC. Translated: CAISENREDGYTF.

V usage is TRBV20-1 and J usage is TRBJ1-2; D remains ambiguous. This CDR3 is 11 amino acids long. Looked up from germline, CDR1 is DFQATT and CDR2 is SNEGSKA (reference sequence). V lost 2 bases and J lost 6, with 7 bases in between. The CDR3 DNA reads as TGCAGTGCTAGATTCGGGAATGGCTACACCTTC. Translation gives CSARFGNGYTF.